This T cell receptor beta chain was recorded in a study of regulatory T cells in long-lasting Graves disease. Study findings and constraints: Favored usage of TRBV28, TRBJ1-2 and TRBJ2-5 was recorded in persistent disease. Persistent Graves' cases showed lower TCR diversity than newly diagnosed cases.

Library construction for TCR beta used iRepertoire HTBI primers and Arm-PCR of CDR3 regions. From the multiplex PCR reads, TCRdb called clonotypes with MiXCR, one entry per CDR3 protein. The data hold over 650,000 distinct CDR3 sequences, with around 30% observed a single time. A remark on this clonotype: Its antigen remains unknown.

The time point here: persistent/refractory GD, antithyroid drugs over 5 years with positive TRAb. RNA extracted from PBMCs served as the sequencing template. Patients hailed from an endocrinology department in Xi'an, China. V was cut by 5 bases and J by 5 bases, with 10 bases left in between. The germline gives CDR1 DFQATT, CDR2 SNEGSKA (reference sequence). CDR3 length: 11 amino acids. This receptor was identified in a female donor with Graves disease. The sequenced sample was peripheral blood mononuclear cells (PBMCs), obtained when the disease was refractory, from a patient treated with antithyroid drugs. This chain joins TRBV20-1 and TRBJ2-7; a weak D match, TRBD2 (5 bases). The CDR3 loop reads CSAQHGDEQYF. Written as DNA, the CDR3 is TGCAGTGCTCAACACGGGGACGAGCAGTACTTC.